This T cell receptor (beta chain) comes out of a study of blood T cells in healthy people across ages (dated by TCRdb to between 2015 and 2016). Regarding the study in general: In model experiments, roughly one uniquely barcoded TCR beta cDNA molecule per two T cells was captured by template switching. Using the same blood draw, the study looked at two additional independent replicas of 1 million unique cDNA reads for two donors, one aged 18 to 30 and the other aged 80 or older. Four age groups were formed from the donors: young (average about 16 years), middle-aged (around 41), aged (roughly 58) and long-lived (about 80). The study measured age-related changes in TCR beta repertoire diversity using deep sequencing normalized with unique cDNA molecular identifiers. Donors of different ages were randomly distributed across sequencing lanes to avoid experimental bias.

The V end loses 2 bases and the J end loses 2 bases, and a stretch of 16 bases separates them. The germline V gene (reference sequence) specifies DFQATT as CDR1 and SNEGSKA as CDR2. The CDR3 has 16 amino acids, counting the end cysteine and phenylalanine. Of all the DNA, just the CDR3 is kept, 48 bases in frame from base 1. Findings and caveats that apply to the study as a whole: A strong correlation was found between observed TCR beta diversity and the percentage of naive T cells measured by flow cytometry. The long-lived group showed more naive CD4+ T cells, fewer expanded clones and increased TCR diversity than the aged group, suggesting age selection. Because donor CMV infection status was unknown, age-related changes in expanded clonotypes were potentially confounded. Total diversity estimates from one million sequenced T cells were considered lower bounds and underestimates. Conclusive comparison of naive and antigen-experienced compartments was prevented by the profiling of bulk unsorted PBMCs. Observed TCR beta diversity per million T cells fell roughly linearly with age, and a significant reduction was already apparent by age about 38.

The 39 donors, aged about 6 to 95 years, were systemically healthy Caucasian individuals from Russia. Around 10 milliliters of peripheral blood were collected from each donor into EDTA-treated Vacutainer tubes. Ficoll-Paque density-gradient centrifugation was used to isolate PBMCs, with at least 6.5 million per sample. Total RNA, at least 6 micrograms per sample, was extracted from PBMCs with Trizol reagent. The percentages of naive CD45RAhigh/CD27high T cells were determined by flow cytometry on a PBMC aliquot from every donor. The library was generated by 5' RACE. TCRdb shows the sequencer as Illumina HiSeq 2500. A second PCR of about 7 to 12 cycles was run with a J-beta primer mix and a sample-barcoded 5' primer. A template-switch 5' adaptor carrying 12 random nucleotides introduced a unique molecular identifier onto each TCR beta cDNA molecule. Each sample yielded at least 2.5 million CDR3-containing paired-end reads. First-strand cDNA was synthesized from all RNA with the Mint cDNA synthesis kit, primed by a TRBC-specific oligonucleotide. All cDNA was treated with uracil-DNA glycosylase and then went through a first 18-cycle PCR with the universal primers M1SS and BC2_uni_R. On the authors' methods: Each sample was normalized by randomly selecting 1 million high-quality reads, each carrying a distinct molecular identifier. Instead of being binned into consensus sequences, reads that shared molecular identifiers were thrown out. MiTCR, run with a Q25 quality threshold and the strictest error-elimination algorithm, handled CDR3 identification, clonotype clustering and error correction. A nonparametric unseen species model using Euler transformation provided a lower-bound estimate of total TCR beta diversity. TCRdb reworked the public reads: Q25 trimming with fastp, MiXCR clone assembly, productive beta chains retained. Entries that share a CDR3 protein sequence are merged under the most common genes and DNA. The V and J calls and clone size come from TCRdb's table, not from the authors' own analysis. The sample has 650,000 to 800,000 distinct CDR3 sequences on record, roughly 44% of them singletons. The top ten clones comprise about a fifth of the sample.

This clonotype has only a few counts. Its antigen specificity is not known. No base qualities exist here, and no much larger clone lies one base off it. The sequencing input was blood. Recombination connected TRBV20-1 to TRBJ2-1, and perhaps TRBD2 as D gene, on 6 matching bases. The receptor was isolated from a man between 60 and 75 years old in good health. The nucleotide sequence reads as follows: TGCAGTGCTAGACCATCCCGGGGGAGAACCTACAATGAGCAGTTCTTC. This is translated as CSARPSRGRTYNEQFF.